Below, one TCR beta chain is given with its context. Its antigen is still unknown. The data stem from a study of identical twins. This CDR3 has 16 amino acids. V lost 3 bases and J lost 4; bases outside the gene matches: 9. Germline V gives CDR1 SGHDT, CDR2 YYEEEE. Findings of the study overall: There were fewer insertions in abundant cord blood beta clonotypes, but memory repertoires showed no such pattern. With monozygotic twins, out-of-frame TCR alpha sharing exceeded what models estimated.

Template switching supplied a universal primer site; unique molecular identifiers were carried on the cDNA. TCRdb itself ran the 5' RACE reads through MiXCR, one entry per CDR3 protein. The sample contains 1.5 million to 2 million distinct CDR3 sequences, 32% of which appear only once. The V call is TRBV5-6, the J call TRBJ1-2, with 10 positions matching TRBD1. The TCR was taken from a newborn girl in good health. The sample comprised cord blood. CDR3 in amino acids: CASSWDRGSAGYGYTF. In nucleotides, the CDR3 is TGTGCCAGCAGCTGGGACAGGGGTTCTGCCGGCTATGGCTACACCTTC. The full variable domain, with the rest looked up from reference TRBV5-6 and TRBJ1-2, is DAGVTQSPTHLIKTRGQQVTLRCSPKSGHDTVSWYQQALGQGPQFIFQYYEEEERQRGNFPDRFSGHQFPNYSSELNVNALLLGDSALYLCASSWDRGSAGYGYTFGSGTRLTVV.